This record concerns one TCR beta chain sequence. Seattle cases were enrolled at active infection and followed longitudinally. TCRdb's copy holds only in-frame clones and misses some; the assay was immunoSEQ multiplex PCR. The profile shows approximately 300,000 clones, about 90% of them singletons. This record comes from a study of blood T cell repertoires in COVID-19. CDR1 is GTSNPN, CDR2 SVGIG, per germline (reference sequence). V was pared by 0 bases and J by 2 bases, with 8 bases between. The CDR3 runs to 13 residues. This TCR came from a middle-aged woman with COVID-19, enrolled during active disease. The specimen sequenced was peripheral blood. This chain uses TRBV30 with TRBJ2-7; D is ambiguous. CDR3 sequence (DNA): TGTGCCTGGAGTGTACTTCTAGCCTACGAGCAGTACTTC. It is translated as CAWSVLLAYEQYF. Full variable domain (outside the CDR3, taken from reference TRBV30 and TRBJ2-7): SQTIHQWPATLVQPVGSPLSLECTVEGTSNPNLYWYRQAAGRGLQLLFYSVGIGQISSEVPQNLSASRPQDRQFILSSKKLLLSDSGFYLCAWSVLLAYEQYFGPGTRLTVT.